This is a list of T cell receptor beta chains from one sample in a study of OX40 agonist ivuxolimab in advanced cancers. Assay used: immunoSEQ multiplex PCR; TCRdb lists only in-frame clones, some missing. This sample carries roughly 86,000 clones, around 91% of them seen once, and the ten largest clones take around 2.8%. The material was CD4+ or CD8+ T cells sorted from blood, obtained in a trial of the OX40 agonist ivuxolimab. These receptors were obtained from an adult with an advanced solid tumor such as melanoma, head and neck, liver or kidney cancer. The CDR3 runs from the conserved cysteine through the conserved F or W. A D gene is named only where the DNA matches it firmly. Where a row states a size, it is once, few, many or the class of an expanded clone; other rows omit it.

>TRBV11-2|-|-|TRBJ2-3
TGTGCCAGCAGCTTGGCCGACATCGGGCAGTATTTT
CASSLADIGQYF
>TRBV5-4|-|TRBD1|TRBJ1-1
TGTGCCAGCAGCTCTCGACAGGGGAAATGGGACACCGAAGCTTTCTTT
CASSSRQGKWDTEAFF
>TRBV7-6|-|-|TRBJ2-2
TGTGCCAGCAGCTTAGTTCGAACCGGGGAGCTGTTTTTT
CASSLVRTGELFF
>TRBV6-1|-|-|TRBJ1-2
TGTGCCAGCCGCGTTGGGGCGGGCTACACCTTC
CASRVGAGYTF
>TRBV7-2|-|TRBD1|TRBJ1-2
TGTGCCAGCAGCTTAGCATATCAGGGGGCGAGTGGCTACACCTTC
CASSLAYQGASGYTF
>TRBV5-6|-|TRBD1|TRBJ2-7
TGTGCCAGCAGCTCCACAGGGGCTCCCTACGAGCAGTACTTC
CASSSTGAPYEQYF
>TRBV4-1|-|-|TRBJ1-6
TGCGCCAGCAGCCCGAGGGGGAGTGATTCACCCCTCCACTTT
CASSPRGSDSPLHF
>TRBV30|-|-|TRBJ1-2
TGTGCCTGGAGTGTCCTGCTGGGGTATGGCTACACCTTC
CAWSVLLGYGYTF
>TRBV5-1|-|-|TRBJ1-4
TGCGCCAGCCGATATATTGGGGAAACGGAAAAACTGTTTTTT
CASRYIGETEKLFF
>TRBV21-1|-|-|TRBJ1-2
TGTGCCAGCAGTCAAGCGGGACACGGAACCCAATATTTTCTCTATGGCTACACCTTC
CASSQAGHGTQYFLYGYTF
>TRBV7-9|-|TRBD1|TRBJ1-2
TGTGCCAGCAGCTCGACAGGGGGCAATTATGGCTACACCTTC
CASSSTGGNYGYTF
>TRBV19|-|-|TRBJ1-1
TGTGCCAGTAGGATGGACCGGGGCCAGGTTGAAGCTTTCTTT
CASRMDRGQVEAFF
>TRBV9|-|-|TRBJ2-1
TGTGCCAGCACCCCAGGCCATCCGGACACCTCCTACAATGAGCAGTTCTTC
CASTPGHPDTSYNEQFF
>TRBV5-1|-|TRBD1|TRBJ2-6
TGCGCCAGCAGCCCCGAGACAGGGGTAAACTCTGGGGCCAACGTCCTGACTTTC
CASSPETGVNSGANVLTF
>TRBV2|-|TRBD1|TRBJ2-2
TGTGCCAGCGGTAAACAGGGGACGGCGAACACCGGGGAGCTGTTTTTT
CASGKQGTANTGELFF
>TRBV20-1|-|-|TRBJ2-7
TGCAGTGCTAGAGCTCCCTACGAGCAGTACTTC
CSARAPYEQYF
>TRBV15|-|-|TRBJ1-1
TGTGCCACCAGCAAAGCTCGAGGGGAGGCTTGGGCTTTCTTT
CATSKARGEAWAFF
>TRBV5-4|-|-|TRBJ2-1
TGTGCCAGCAGCTTGGGGGGGCCGGCCTACAATGAGCAGTTCTTC
CASSLGGPAYNEQFF
>TRBV7-2|-|-|TRBJ1-1
TGTGCCAGCAGCTTAGCGCTGGGAGGGGGCACTGAAGCTTTCTTT
CASSLALGGGTEAFF
>TRBV5-1|once|TRBD1|TRBJ1-1
TGCGCCAGCAGCCGGGACAGGGGAACTGAAGCTTTCTTT
CASSRDRGTEAFF
>TRBV7-2|-|-|TRBJ2-1
TGTGCCAGCAGCACCACGACTAGGGGCGATGAGCAGTTCTTC
CASSTTTRGDEQFF
>TRBV15|-|-|TRBJ2-1
TGTGCCACCAGCAAACCTAAGACAGGAACATCCTACAATGAGCAGTTCTTC
CATSKPKTGTSYNEQFF